The 6 T cell receptor beta chains given below trace back to one sample, sequenced in a study of blood T cell repertoires in COVID-19. Sequencing was performed with immunoSEQ multiplex PCR; in TCRdb, only in-frame clones are kept and a portion is missing. The data contain around 450,000 clones, about 92% of them singletons. The sequenced sample consisted of PBMCs or T cells enriched from blood (not recorded which). These receptors came from a man aged 18 to 30 who had recovered from COVID-19.

This chain links TRBV6-6 with TRBJ1-1; maybe TRBD1 (6 bases). There are 15 residues in the CDR3. CDR1 and CDR2 from the germline V gene are MNHNY and SVGAGI (reference sequence). V was shortened by 5 bases and J by 0 bases, with 13 bases between the two germline ends. CDR3 residues: CASSDPGELNTEAFF. CDR3 sequence (DNA): TGTGCCAGCAGTGATCCAGGGGAATTGAACACTGAAGCTTTCTTT.

The chain has TRBV3-1 (or the pseudogene TRBV3-2) and TRBJ2-2; TRBD1 aligns across 8 bases. CDR3 size: 17 residues. The germline V gene has CDR1 LGHDT and CDR2 YNNKEL (reference sequence). V lost 1 base, J lost 1 base, and 5 bases stayed unmatched. The CDR3 nucleotides are TGTGCCAGCAGCCAAGTCACCGGGACAGGGAACACCGGGGAGCTGTTTTTT. Protein product: CASSQVTGTGNTGELFF.

This sequence joins TRBV19 and TRBJ2-1, with a weak D call TRBD1 (6 bases). The germline V gene has CDR1 LNHDA and CDR2 SQIVND (reference sequence). Trimming removed 3 bases at V and 6 bases at J, with 9 bases between. The CDR3 consists of 13 residues. The CDR3 region has the DNA TGTGCCAGTAGTATGGCCAGGGGCAATGAGCAGTTCTTC. This sequence encodes CASSMARGNEQFF. The whole variable domain, remainder taken from reference TRBV19 and TRBJ2-1, is DGGITQSPKYLFRKEGQNVTLSCEQNLNHDAMYWYRQDPGQGLRLIYYSQIVNDFQKGDIAEGYSVSREKKESFPLTVTSAQKNPTAFYLCASSMARGNEQFFGPGTRLTVL.

The chain has TRBV2 and TRBJ1-4; 7 bases are shared with TRBD1. V lost 5 bases to trimming and J lost 3 bases; unmatched junction nucleotides: 6. CDR1 and CDR2 (germline): SNHLY, FYNNEI. The CDR3 loop spans 15 amino acids. DNA of the CDR3: TGTGCCAGCAGTTTAGGGGGCGCGGCTAATGAAAAACTGTTTTTT. Translated, it gives CASSLGGAANEKLFF.

This clone was counted once. V gene TRBV7-2 combines with J gene TRBJ1-1; D is undetermined. The germline V and J ends were trimmed by 3 bases and 0 bases, with 8 bases remaining between them. The CDR3 runs 14 residues. CDR1 and CDR2 from the germline V gene are SGHTA and FQGNSA. The CDR3 DNA reads TGTGCCAGCAGCTTTGGCCAAATGAACACTGAAGCTTTCTTT. Its translation: CASSFGQMNTEAFF.

The V gene is TRBV3-1 (or the pseudogene TRBV3-2), the J gene TRBJ1-6; D gene unclear. The V gene's germline CDR1 is LGHDT and CDR2 YNNKEL (reference sequence). The CDR3 sequence is 12 residues long. Trimming removed 11 bases at V and 13 bases at J, with 18 bases between. The chain's CDR3 is CAPRRGSPPLHF. CDR3 coding DNA: TGTGCCCCCCGCCGCGGGTCTCCTCCCCTCCACTTT.